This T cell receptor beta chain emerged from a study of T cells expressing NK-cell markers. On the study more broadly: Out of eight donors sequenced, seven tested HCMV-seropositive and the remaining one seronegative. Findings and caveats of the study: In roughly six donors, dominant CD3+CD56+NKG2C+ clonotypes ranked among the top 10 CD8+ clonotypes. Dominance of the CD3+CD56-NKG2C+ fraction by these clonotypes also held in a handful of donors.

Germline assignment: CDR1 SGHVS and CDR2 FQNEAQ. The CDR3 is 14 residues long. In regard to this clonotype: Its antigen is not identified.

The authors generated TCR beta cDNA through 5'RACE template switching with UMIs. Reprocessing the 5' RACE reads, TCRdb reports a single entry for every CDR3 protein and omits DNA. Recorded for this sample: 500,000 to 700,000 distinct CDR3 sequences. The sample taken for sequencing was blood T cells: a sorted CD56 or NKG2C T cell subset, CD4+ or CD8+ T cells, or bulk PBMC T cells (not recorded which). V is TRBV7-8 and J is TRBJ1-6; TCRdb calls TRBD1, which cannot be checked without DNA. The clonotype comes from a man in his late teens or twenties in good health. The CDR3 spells CASSLRDGDSPLHF.